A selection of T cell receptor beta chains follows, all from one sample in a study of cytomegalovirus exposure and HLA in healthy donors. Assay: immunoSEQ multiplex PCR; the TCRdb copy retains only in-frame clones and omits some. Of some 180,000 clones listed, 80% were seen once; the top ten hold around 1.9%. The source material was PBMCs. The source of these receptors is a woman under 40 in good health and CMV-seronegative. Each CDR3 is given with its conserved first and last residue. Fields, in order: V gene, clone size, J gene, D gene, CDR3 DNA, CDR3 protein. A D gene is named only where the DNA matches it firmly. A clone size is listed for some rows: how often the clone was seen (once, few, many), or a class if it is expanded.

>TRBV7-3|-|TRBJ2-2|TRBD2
TGTGCCAGCAGCCCGGCGGGGGCCGGGGAGCTGTTTTTT
CASSPAGAGELFF
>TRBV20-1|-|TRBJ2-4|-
TGCAGTGCTAAGCGGAACATTCAGTACTTC
CSAKRNIQYF
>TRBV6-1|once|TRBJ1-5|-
TGTGCCAGCGGTAGCCAAGGCAATCAGCCCCAGCATTTT
CASGSQGNQPQHF
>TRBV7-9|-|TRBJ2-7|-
TGTGCCAGCAGCTTTCAGGGTTCGTACGAGCAGTACTTC
CASSFQGSYEQYF
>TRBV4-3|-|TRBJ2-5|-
TGCGCCAGCAGCCAAGGGTCAGGGCCGGAGACCCAGTACTTC
CASSQGSGPETQYF
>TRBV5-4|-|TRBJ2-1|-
TGTGCCAGCAGCCCGGACTTTACCTCCTACAATGAGCAGTTCTTC
CASSPDFTSYNEQFF
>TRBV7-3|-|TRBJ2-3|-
TGTGCCAGCAGCTTGGAGCAGGGGCTCACAGATACGCAGTATTTT
CASSLEQGLTDTQYF
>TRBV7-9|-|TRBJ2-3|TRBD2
TGTGCCAGCAGCTCCCCGCCCTGGGACTATGGGACAGATACGCAGTATTTT
CASSSPPWDYGTDTQYF
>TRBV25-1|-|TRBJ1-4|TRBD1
TGTGCCAGCAATGACCCAGGGACAGGGATAGGTGAAAAACTGTTTTTT
CASNDPGTGIGEKLFF
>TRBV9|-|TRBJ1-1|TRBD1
TGTGCCAGCAGCCCACAGGGGTTGAACACTGAAGCTTTCTTT
CASSPQGLNTEAFF
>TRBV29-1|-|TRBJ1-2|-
TGCAGCGTTGAGACAGGAGTCTATGGCTACACCTTC
CSVETGVYGYTF
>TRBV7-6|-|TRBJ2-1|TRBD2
TGTGCCAGCAGCCCCGTAGGGCTAGCGGGGGTTGGGGAGCAGTTCTTC
CASSPVGLAGVGEQFF
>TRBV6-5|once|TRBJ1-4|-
TGTGCCAGCAGATATTCCGAGGCTACGAATGAAAAACTGTTTTTT
CASRYSEATNEKLFF
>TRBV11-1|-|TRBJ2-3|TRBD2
TGTGCCAGCAGCTTAGGGACTAGCGGGGCTAGCACAGATACGCAGTATTTT
CASSLGTSGASTDTQYF
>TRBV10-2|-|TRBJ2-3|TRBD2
TGCGCCAGCAGTGATTCTCGGGGTGGTAGCGGGGGTCCTAGCACAGATACGCAGTATTTT
CASSDSRGGSGGPSTDTQYF
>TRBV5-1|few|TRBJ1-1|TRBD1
TGCGCCAGCAGCTATGGGACAGAGAACACTGAAGCTTTCTTT
CASSYGTENTEAFF
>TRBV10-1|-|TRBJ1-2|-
TGCGCCAGCAGTGTATGGTCCAGGTACTACACCTTC
CASSVWSRYYTF
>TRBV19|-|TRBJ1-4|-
TGTGCCAGTAGTGCAAACAGTGCAACTAATGAAAAACTGTTTTTT
CASSANSATNEKLFF
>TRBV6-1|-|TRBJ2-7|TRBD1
TGTGCCAGCAGTGAAGCGGGACAGGGGTGGGAGCAGTACTTC
CASSEAGQGWEQYF
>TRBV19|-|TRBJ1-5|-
TGTGCCAGTAGTATAATCCCAGTTCAGCAGGGTTTCAGCAATCAGCCCCAGCATTTT
CASSIIPVQQGFSNQPQHF
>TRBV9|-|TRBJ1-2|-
TGTGCCAGCAGCGTAGTTGAGGGAAGTGGCTACACCTTC
CASSVVEGSGYTF
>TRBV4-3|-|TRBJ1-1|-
TGCGCCAGCAGCCAAGTAGGGGGGGGAACTGAAGCTTTCTTT
CASSQVGGGTEAFF
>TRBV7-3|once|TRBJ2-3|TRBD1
TGTGCCAGCAGCTTAAGTAGGGACAGGGGGGCAGATACGCAGTATTTT
CASSLSRDRGADTQYF
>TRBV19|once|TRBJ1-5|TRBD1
TGTGCCAGTAGCCGGGGACAGGGTGGGGGGTTGAGCAATCAGCCCCAGCATTTT
CASSRGQGGGLSNQPQHF
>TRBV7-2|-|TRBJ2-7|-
TGTGCCAGCAGCAACAGGCTGGGAACCTACGAGCAGTACTTC
CASSNRLGTYEQYF
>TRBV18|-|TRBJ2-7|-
TGTGCCAGCTCACCCTTCACCGGGGAGGACGAGCAGTACTTC
CASSPFTGEDEQYF
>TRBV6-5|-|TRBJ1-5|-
TGTGCCAGCAGTTACGGCCAGGGCAATCAGCCCCAGCATTTT
CASSYGQGNQPQHF
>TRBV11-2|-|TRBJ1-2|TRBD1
TGTGCCAGCAGCTTCTCAGGGGGACAAGGCTACACCTTC
CASSFSGGQGYTF
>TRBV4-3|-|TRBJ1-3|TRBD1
TGCGCCAGCAGCCTACAGGGGAGTGGAAACACCATATATTTT
CASSLQGSGNTIYF
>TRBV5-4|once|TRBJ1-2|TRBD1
TGTGCCAGCAGCTTAGAGAACAGGGGGTATGGCTACACCTTC
CASSLENRGYGYTF
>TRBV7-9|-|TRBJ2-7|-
TGTGCCAGCAGCTTAGAAGCGAAGGCGAGCGAGCAGTACTTC
CASSLEAKASEQYF
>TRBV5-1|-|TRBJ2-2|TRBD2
TGCGCCAGCAGCTGGGCCGCAGCGGGGGGACTGAACACCGGGGAGCTGTTTTTT
CASSWAAAGGLNTGELFF
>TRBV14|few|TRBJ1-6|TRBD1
TGTGCCAGCAGCCCGCGGGACAGGGGGAGCAATTCACCCCTCCACTTT
CASSPRDRGSNSPLHF
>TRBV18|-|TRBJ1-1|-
TGTGCCAGCTCAGATGGTGACATACTCGCTGAAGCTTTCTTT
CASSDGDILAEAFF
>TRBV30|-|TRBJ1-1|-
TGTGCCGGCTCCTCGGGAGTCTCCCGCGCTTTCTTT
CAGSSGVSRAFF
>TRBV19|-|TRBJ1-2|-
TGTGCCAGTAGTATACCGCGGGGCAGTAGGGAAGATGGCTACACCTTC
CASSIPRGSREDGYTF
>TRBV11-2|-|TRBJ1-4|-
TGTGCCAGCAGCTTAGGCGGGTTACGGCGGGGTGAAAAACTGTTTTTT
CASSLGGLRRGEKLFF
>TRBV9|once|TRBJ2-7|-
TGTGCCAGCAGCAGGACAGACGCCTACGAGCAGTACTTC
CASSRTDAYEQYF
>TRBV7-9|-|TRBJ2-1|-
TGTGCCAGCAGCCCCCGGACAGCCAATGAGCAGTTCTTC
CASSPRTANEQFF
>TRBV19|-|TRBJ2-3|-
TGTGCCAGTAGTACCGACTCCTCCTGGATGGATACGCAGTATTTT
CASSTDSSWMDTQYF
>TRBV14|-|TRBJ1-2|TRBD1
TGTGCCAGCAGCGAGGGGGCGCGAAGCTATGGCTACACCTTC
CASSEGARSYGYTF
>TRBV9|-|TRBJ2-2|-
TGTGCCAGCAGTCAAGGGGGGGGGACCGGGGAGCTGTTTTTT
CASSQGGGTGELFF
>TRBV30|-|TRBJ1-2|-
TGTGCCTGGAGTGAGACAGGAGCGACCTATGGCTACACCTTC
CAWSETGATYGYTF
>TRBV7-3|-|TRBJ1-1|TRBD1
TGTGCCAGCAGCCTCAATTCAGGGGGCCTTGGCACTGAAGCTTTCTTT
CASSLNSGGLGTEAFF
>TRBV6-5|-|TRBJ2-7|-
TGTGCCAGCAGTTACTCGCTGAGCTCCTACGAGCAGTACTTC
CASSYSLSSYEQYF
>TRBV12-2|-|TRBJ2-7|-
TGTGCAAGTCGCTTAGGGGCTAGCGGGGATCCCTACGAGCAGTACTTC
CASRLGASGDPYEQYF
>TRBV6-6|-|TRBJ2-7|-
TGTGCCAGCAGTTACGGGAGGGGGGGATACTACGAGCAGTACTTC
CASSYGRGGYYEQYF
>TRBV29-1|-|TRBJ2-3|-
TGCAGCGGGGGGAGTGGGAGGACGCAGTATTTT
CSGGSGRTQYF
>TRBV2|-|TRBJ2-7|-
TGTGCCAGCAGTGCTTCAGGGTCCTACGAGCAGTACTTC
CASSASGSYEQYF
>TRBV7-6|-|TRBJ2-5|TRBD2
TGTGCCAGCAGCTTAGTGGCTAGCGGGGGGGCCTCGCGAGAGACCCAGTACTTC
CASSLVASGGASRETQYF
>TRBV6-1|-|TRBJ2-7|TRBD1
TGTGCCAGCAGAGCACGACAGGGTCTCTACGAGCAGTACTTC
CASRARQGLYEQYF
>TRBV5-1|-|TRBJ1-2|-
TGCGCCAGCAGCCACAGAGCCGACAGGTCTAACTATGGCTACACCTTC
CASSHRADRSNYGYTF
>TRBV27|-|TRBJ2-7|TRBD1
TGTGCCAGCAGTTCCGGGCCCGGGACAGGGCATAACGAGCAGTACTTC
CASSSGPGTGHNEQYF